This paragraph reports one TCR beta chain. This CDR3 is missing its conserved last phenylalanine or tryptophan, likely due to a read error. The limits of the CDR3 on the DNA are not certain, so only TCRdb's listed CDR3 is given. The data are from a study of tumor and adjacent non-tumor tissue in lung cancer. TCRbeta libraries were built with three rounds of nested PCR, modified from ARM-PCR. From the multiplex PCR reads, TCRdb called clonotypes with MiXCR, one entry per CDR3 protein. The sample carries about 120,000 distinct CDR3 sequences, over 65% recorded once. No cell sorting was done before RNA was extracted from the tissue. The sequence was obtained from a young man with non-small cell lung cancer. The sequencing input was lung tumor tissue.

CDR3 region: CASSQEPQGSGANVLTL. The J gene is TRBJ2-6, the V gene TRBV4-1. Per germline, CDR1 MGHRA and CDR2 YSYEKL. From its first to its last residue, the CDR3 has 17 amino acids.